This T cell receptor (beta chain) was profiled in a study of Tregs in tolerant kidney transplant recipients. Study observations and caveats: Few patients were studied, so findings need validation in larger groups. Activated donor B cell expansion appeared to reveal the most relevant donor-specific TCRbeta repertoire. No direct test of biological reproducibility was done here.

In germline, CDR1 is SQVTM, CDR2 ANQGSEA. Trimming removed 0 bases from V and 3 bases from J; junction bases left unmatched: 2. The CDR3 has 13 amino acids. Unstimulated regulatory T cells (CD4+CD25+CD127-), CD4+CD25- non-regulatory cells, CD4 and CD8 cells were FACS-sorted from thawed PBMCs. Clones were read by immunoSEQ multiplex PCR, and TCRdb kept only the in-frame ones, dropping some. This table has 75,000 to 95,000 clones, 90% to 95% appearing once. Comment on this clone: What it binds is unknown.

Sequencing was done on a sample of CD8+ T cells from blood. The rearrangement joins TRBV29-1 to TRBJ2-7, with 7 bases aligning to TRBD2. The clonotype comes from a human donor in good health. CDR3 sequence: CSVEEGGYYEQYF. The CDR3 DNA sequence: TGCAGCGTTGAAGAGGGGGGGTACTACGAGCAGTACTTC.